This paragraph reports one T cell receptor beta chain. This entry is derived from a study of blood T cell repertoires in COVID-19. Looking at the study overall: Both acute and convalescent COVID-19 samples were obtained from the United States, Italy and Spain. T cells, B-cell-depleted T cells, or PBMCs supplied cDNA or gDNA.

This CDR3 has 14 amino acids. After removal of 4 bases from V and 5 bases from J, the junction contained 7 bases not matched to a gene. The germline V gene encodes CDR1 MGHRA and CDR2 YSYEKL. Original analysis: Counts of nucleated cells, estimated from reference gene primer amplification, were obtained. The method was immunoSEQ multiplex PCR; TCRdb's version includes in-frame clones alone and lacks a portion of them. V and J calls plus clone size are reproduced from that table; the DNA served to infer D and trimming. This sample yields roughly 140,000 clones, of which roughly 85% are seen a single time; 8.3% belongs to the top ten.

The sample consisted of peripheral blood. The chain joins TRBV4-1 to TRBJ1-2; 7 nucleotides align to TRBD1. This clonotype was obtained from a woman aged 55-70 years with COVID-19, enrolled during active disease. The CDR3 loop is CASSRQGQMYGYTF. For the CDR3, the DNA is TGCGCCAGCAGCCGTCAGGGACAGATGTATGGCTACACCTTC.